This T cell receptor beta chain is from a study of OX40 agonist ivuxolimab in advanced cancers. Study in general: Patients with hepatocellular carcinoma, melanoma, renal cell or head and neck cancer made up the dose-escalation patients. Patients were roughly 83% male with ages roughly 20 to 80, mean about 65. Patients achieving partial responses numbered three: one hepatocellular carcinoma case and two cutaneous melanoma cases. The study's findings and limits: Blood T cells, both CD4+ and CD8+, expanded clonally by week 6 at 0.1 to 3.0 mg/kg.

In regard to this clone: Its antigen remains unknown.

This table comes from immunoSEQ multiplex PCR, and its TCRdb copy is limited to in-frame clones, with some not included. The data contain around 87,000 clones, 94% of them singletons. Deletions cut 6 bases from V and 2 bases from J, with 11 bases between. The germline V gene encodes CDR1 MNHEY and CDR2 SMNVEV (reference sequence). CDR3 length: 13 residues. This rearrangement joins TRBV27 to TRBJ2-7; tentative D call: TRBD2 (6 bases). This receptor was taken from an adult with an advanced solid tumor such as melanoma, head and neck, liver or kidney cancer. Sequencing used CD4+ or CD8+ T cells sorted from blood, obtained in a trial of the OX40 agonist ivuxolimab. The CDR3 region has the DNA TGTGCCAGCAGCGTGGGGGGAGCCTACGAGCAGTACTTC. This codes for CASSVGGAYEQYF.